This T cell receptor (beta chain) was sequenced in a study of T cells in Graves' hyperthyroidism and ophthalmopathy. Study findings and constraints: Also found in blood were most expanded thyroid clonotypes above 0.001.

This CDR3 is 15 amino acids long. Germline CDR1 SEHNR, CDR2 FQNEAQ (reference sequence). Between the trimmed V and J ends, which lost 6 bases and 2 bases, there was a span of 17 bases. Aged 18 to 65, the patients had hyperthyroidism that was newly diagnosed and had lasted under 2 months. Diagnoses rested on clinical symptoms, serum thyroxine and TRAb, thyroid ultrasound and orbital computed tomography. Using more than 8 ml of fresh peripheral blood, PBMCs were prepared. This clonotype has just a few counts. No antigen is known for it. Amplification of TCR beta CDR3 regions was performed using RNA transcripts as template. The primer set for the first-round RT-PCR of the TCR CDR3 was HTBI. TCRdb reprocessed the multiplex PCR reads with MiXCR, giving one entry per CDR3 protein. The table lists approximately 870,000 distinct CDR3 sequences, over 35% of them singletons.

Sequenced: blood. The clonotype originates from a man in his late teens or twenties with Graves' hyperthyroidism. This rearrangement joins TRBV7-9 to TRBJ2-7, with D tentatively TRBD1 or TRBD2 (5 bases each). The CDR3 coding sequence is TGTGCCAGCAGTCCCCGGGACGGAAGGACCTACGAGCAGTACTTC. This encodes CASSPRDGRTYEQYF.